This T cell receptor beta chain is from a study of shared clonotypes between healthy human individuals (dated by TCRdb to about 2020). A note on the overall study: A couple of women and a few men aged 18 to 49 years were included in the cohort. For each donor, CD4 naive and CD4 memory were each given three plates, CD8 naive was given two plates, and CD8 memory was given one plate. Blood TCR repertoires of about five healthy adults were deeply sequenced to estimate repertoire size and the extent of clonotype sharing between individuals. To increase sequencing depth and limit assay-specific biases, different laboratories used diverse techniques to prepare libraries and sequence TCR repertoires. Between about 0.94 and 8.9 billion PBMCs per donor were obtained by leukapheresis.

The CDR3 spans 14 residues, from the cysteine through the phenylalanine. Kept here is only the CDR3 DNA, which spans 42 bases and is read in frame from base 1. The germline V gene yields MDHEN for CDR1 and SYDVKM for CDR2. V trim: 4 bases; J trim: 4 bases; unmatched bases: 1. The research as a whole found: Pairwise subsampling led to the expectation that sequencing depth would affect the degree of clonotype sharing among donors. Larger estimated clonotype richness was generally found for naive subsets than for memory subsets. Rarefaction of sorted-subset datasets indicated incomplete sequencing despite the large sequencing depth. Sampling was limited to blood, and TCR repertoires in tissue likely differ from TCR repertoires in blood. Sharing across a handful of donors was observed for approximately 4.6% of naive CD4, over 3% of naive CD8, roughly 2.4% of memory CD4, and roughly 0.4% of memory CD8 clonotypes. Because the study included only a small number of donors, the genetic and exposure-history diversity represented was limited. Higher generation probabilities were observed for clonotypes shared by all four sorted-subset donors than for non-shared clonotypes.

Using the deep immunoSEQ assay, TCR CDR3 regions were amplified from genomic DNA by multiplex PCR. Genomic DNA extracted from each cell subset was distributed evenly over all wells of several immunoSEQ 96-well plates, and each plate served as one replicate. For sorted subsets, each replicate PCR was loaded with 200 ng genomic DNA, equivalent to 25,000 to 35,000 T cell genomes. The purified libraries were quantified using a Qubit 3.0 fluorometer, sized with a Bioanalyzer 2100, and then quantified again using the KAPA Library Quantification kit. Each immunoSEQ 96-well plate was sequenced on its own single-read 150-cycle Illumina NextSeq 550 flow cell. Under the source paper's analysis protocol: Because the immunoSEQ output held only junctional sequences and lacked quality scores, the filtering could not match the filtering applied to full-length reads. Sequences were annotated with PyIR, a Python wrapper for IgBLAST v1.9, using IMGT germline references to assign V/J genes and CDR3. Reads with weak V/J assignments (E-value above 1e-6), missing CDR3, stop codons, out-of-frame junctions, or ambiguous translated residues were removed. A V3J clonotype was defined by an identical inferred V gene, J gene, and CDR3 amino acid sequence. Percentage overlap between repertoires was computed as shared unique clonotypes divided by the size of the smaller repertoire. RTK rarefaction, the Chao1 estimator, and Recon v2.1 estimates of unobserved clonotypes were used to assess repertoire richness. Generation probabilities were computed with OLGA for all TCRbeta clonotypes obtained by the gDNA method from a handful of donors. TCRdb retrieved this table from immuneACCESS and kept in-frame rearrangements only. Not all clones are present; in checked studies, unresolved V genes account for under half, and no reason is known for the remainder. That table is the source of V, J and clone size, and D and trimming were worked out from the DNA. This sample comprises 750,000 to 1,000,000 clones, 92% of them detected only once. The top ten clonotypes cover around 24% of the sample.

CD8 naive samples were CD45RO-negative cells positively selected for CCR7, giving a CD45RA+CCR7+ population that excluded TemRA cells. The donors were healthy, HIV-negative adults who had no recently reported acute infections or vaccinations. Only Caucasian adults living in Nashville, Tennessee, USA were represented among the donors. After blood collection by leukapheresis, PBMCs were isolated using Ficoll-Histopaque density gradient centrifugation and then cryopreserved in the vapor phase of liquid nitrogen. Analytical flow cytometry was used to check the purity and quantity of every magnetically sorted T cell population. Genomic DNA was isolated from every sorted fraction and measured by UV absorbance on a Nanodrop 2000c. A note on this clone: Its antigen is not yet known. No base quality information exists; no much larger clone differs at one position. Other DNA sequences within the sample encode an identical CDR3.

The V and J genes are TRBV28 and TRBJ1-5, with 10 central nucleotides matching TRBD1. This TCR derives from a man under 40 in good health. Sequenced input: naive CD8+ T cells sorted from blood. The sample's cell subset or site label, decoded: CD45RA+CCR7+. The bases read TGTGCCAGCAGTTGGGGACAGGGGAATCAGCCCCAGCATTTT. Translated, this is CASSWGQGNQPQHF.